The rows below give T cell receptor beta chains drawn from one sample of a study of early stage breast cancer tumors. Produced via immunoSEQ multiplex PCR; TCRdb's table is partial and in-frame only. The sample carries approximately 1,500 clones, 65% to 85% recorded once. Source material: normal breast tissue next to the tumor. The receptor source for this set is a person aged 45-65 years with breast cancer. Both conserved end residues are part of each CDR3. D genes are given only for firm matches. The size entry is marked missing in some rows and otherwise reads once, few, many or a size class.

V,J,size,D,CDR3,DNA
TRBV9,TRBJ2-3,NA,NA,CASSVGLGSAADTQYF,TGTGCCAGCAGCGTAGGCCTGGGCTCTGCGGCAGATACGCAGTATTTT
TRBV19,TRBJ1-1,NA,TRBD1,CASTRDRGSEAFF,TGTGCCAGTACCCGGGACAGGGGGTCTGAAGCTTTCTTT
TRBV7-7,TRBJ2-2,NA,TRBD2,CASSPGRANTGELFF,TGTGCTAGCAGCCCAGGGAGGGCTAACACCGGGGAGCTGTTTTTT
TRBV7-2,TRBJ2-2,NA,TRBD2,CASSLVGGSGGPTGELFF,TGTGCCAGCAGCTTAGTGGGAGGCAGCGGGGGACCAACCGGGGAGCTGTTTTTT
TRBV6-6,TRBJ1-1,NA,TRBD1,CASRRGTEKAFF,TGTGCCAGCAGACGAGGGACAGAGAAAGCTTTCTTT
TRBV20-1,TRBJ2-1,NA,TRBD2,CSASGNDEQFF,TGCAGTGCGAGCGGGAACGATGAGCAGTTCTTC
TRBV7-6,TRBJ1-5,few,TRBD1,CASSNYGTGKNQPQHF,TGTGCCAGCAGCAATTACGGGACAGGGAAAAATCAGCCCCAGCATTTT
TRBV19,TRBJ2-5,NA,TRBD2,CASSTGGGGQETQYF,TGTGCCAGTAGTACGGGGGGAGGAGGGCAAGAGACCCAGTACTTC
TRBV2,TRBJ1-2,NA,TRBD1,CASISLSTGMGYGYTF,TGTGCCAGCATCTCCCTCTCGACAGGGATGGGCTATGGCTACACCTTC
TRBV7-6,TRBJ1-2,large,NA,CASSLGFLCNNGYTF,TGTGCCAGCAGCTTAGGATTCCTTTGCAATAATGGCTACACCTTC
TRBV5-8,TRBJ1-5,NA,NA,CASSLVRGSNQPQHF,TGTGCCAGCAGCTTGGTCAGGGGTAGCAATCAGCCCCAGCATTTT
TRBV7-9,TRBJ2-3,few,NA,CASSLESGNTQYF,TGTGCCAGCAGCTTAGAGTCGGGCAATACGCAGTATTTT
TRBV13,TRBJ1-1,NA,NA,CASGTGNTEAFF,TGTGCCAGCGGAACAGGGAACACTGAAGCTTTCTTT
TRBV6-5,TRBJ1-3,NA,NA,CASSYGFGNTIYF,TGTGCCAGCAGTTACGGTTTTGGAAACACCATATATTTT
TRBV6-4,TRBJ2-3,NA,NA,CASSADGDTQYF,TGTGCCAGCAGCGCAGATGGGGATACGCAGTATTTT
TRBV7-9,TRBJ1-3,NA,NA,CASSLSRGFRSGNTIYF,TGTGCCAGCAGCTTGTCCAGGGGATTTCGCTCTGGAAACACCATATATTTT
TRBV5-4,TRBJ2-3,NA,NA,CASSLYSTDTQYF,TGTGCCAGCAGCTTATATTCCACAGATACGCAGTATTTT
TRBV29-1,TRBJ2-1,NA,TRBD2,CSVEDRAGGPLNNEQFF,TGCAGCGTTGAAGATCGCGCGGGAGGGCCCCTAAACAATGAGCAGTTCTTC
TRBV2,TRBJ2-1,NA,TRBD2,CASSEGLATLEQFF,TGTGCCAGCAGTGAGGGACTAGCGACGTTGGAGCAGTTCTTC
TRBV30,TRBJ2-5,once,NA,CAWSVGGVETQYF,TGTGCCTGGAGTGTAGGGGGGGTGGAGACCCAGTACTTC
TRBV5-1,TRBJ1-1,NA,NA,CASSLDGVDTEAFF,TGCGCCAGCAGCTTGGACGGGGTCGACACTGAAGCTTTCTTT
TRBV20-1,TRBJ2-3,NA,NA,CSAPVLDTQYF,TGCAGTGCACCAGTGCTAGATACGCAGTATTTT
TRBV6-1,TRBJ2-3,NA,TRBD2,CASSEATPGEGGMTDTQYF,TGTGCCAGCAGTGAAGCCACTCCTGGGGAGGGCGGCATGACAGATACGCAGTATTTT
TRBV30,TRBJ2-1,NA,TRBD2,CAWSRGGLYNEQFF,TGTGCCTGGTCCCGGGGGGGCCTATACAATGAGCAGTTCTTC
TRBV27,TRBJ2-3,once,TRBD2,CASSPRLAGGTDTQYF,TGTGCCAGCAGTCCCCGACTAGCGGGAGGCACAGATACGCAGTATTTT
TRBV28,TRBJ1-4,NA,NA,CASRQGGAGEKLFF,TGTGCCAGCAGGCAAGGGGGGGCTGGGGAAAAACTGTTTTTT
TRBV14,TRBJ2-4,NA,TRBD2,CASSQWASGGHATGIQYF,TGTGCCAGCAGCCAGTGGGCTAGCGGGGGTCACGCGACCGGCATTCAGTACTTC
TRBV7-2,TRBJ2-1,NA,NA,CASSPLRHYNEQFF,TGTGCCAGCAGCCCGCTGCGACATTACAATGAGCAGTTCTTC
TRBV2,TRBJ2-2,few,NA,CASIWDTNTGELFF,TGTGCCAGCATTTGGGACACTAACACCGGGGAGCTGTTTTTT
TRBV5-1,TRBJ2-5,NA,TRBD2,CASSLQGLAGGLETQYF,TGCGCCAGCAGCTTGCAGGGACTAGCGGGGGGGCTAGAGACCCAGTACTTC
TRBV19,TRBJ2-1,NA,TRBD2,CATDPLAGGSREQFF,TGTGCCACCGACCCCCTAGCGGGGGGGTCACGGGAGCAGTTCTTC
TRBV7-3,TRBJ2-1,NA,TRBD2,CASSHGLANEQFF,TGTGCCAGCAGCCATGGACTAGCCAATGAGCAGTTCTTC
TRBV5-4,TRBJ1-2,NA,NA,CASSMGGEAYGYTF,TGTGCCAGCAGTATGGGGGGGGAGGCCTATGGCTACACCTTC
TRBV7-6,TRBJ2-3,NA,NA,CASSLAGGTDAQYF,TGTGCCAGCAGCTTAGCGGGGGGCACAGATGCGCAGTATTTT
TRBV7-6,TRBJ1-6,few,NA,CASSFRGSGNSPLHF,TGTGCCAGCAGCTTCCGGGGCAGCGGTAATTCACCCCTCCACTTT
TRBV6-5,TRBJ2-7,NA,NA,CASSYSTTGSEQYF,TGTGCCAGCAGTTACTCGACAACGGGGTCCGAGCAGTACTTC
TRBV25-1,TRBJ1-3,NA,NA,CASSEGGNTIYF,TGTGCCAGCTCGGAGGGGGGGAACACCATATATTTT